One and the same sample provided the 25 T cell receptor beta chains below, sequenced in a study of T cells in Graves' hyperthyroidism and ophthalmopathy. There were TCR beta CDR3 regions amplified from RNA transcripts. The study used the HTBI primer set for a first-round RT-PCR of the TCR CDR3. MiXCR, applied by TCRdb to the multiplex PCR reads, yields one record per CDR3 protein. The table records some 800,000 distinct CDR3 sequences, 38% of them present only once. The sequenced sample consisted of blood. The receptors were sampled from a man younger than 35 with Graves' hyperthyroidism.

This clonotype was found a few times. The chain carries TRBV6-1 and TRBJ1-1; D possibly corresponds to TRBD1 (6 bases). This CDR3 spans 15 amino acids. V was pared by 6 bases and J by 5 bases, with 19 bases between. Germline CDR1 reads MNHNS; CDR2 reads SASEGT. CDR3 residues: CASSPRDIGWTEAFF. The CDR3 nucleotides are TGTGCCAGCAGCCCCCGGGACATAGGGTGGACTGAAGCTTTCTTT.

This clonotype was counted many times. The chain carries TRBV19 and TRBJ2-6; TRBD1 is a possible D gene (5 bases). The CDR3 length is 17 residues. Germline V lookup: CDR1 LNHDA, CDR2 SQIVND (reference sequence). V was pared by 7 bases and J by 0 bases, with 16 bases between. The CDR3 is CASIGVQTFSGANVLTF. DNA of the CDR3: TGTGCCAGTATAGGGGTTCAAACCTTCTCTGGGGCCAACGTCCTGACTTTC.

This chain links TRBV10-3 with TRBJ1-2; 9 bases align to TRBD1. Germline V CDR1 and CDR2: ENHRY, SYGVKD. V gave up 5 bases and J gave up 10 bases; unmatched junction bases: 5. The CDR3 spans 12 residues. CDR3 in DNA: TGTGCCATCAGTCCGGGACAGGGAAACTACACCTTC. This gives the protein CAISPGQGNYTF.

This clonotype was observed a handful of times. V usage is TRBV2 and J usage is TRBJ2-7; 13 bases match TRBD2. The ends lost 6 bases at V and 3 bases at J; junction bases unmatched: 5. Germline loops: CDR1 SNHLY, CDR2 FYNNEI. The CDR3 has 15 amino acids. This CDR3 reads CASRGGTSGVYEQYF. CDR3 DNA: TGTGCCAGCAGAGGGGGGACTAGCGGGGTCTACGAGCAGTACTTC.

Here the CDR3 reads CAGSATGRAGELFF. The CDR3 DNA is TGTGCCGGCTCAGCGACGGGCCGGGCCGGGGAGCTGTTTTTT. V and J are TRBV25-1 and TRBJ2-2; D call uncertain. The CDR3 length is 14 residues. Trimming cost V 11 bases and J 6 bases, with 19 bases left between them. The germline CDR1 and CDR2 sequences are MGHDK and SYGVNS.

This clonotype occurred many times. The J gene is TRBJ2-2, the V gene TRBV19, with D uncertain. CDR3 length: 12 amino acids. Trimming took off 7 bases at V and 5 bases at J, with 8 bases between the two ends. CDR1 and CDR2 (germline): LNHDA, SQIVND (reference sequence). The CDR3 coding sequence is TGTGCCAGTAAGAGGAATACCGGGGAGCTGTTTTTT. This gives the protein CASKRNTGELFF.

The chain links TRBV2 to TRBJ2-2; D may match TRBD1 or TRBD2 (5 bases each). V dropped 7 bases and J dropped 8 bases, with 17 bases sitting between them. Germline V gene lookup returns CDR1 SNHLY and CDR2 FYNNEI. The CDR3 has 14 residues. In DNA form, the CDR3 reads TGTGCCAGCATAGGGACGCGGAGCTCTGGGGAGCTGTTTTTT. Amino acid sequence: CASIGTRSSGELFF.

The chain couples TRBV6-2 or TRBV6-3 to TRBJ2-5, with 11 bases identical to TRBD1. The CDR3 contains 15 residues. Germline CDR1 reads MNHEY; CDR2 reads SVGEGT. V lost 6 bases, J lost 5 bases, and 8 bases stayed unmatched. As DNA, the CDR3 is TGTGCCAGCAGCTCCGGACAGGGGGCACGGGAGACCCAGTACTTC. Residues: CASSSGQGARETQYF.

As concerns this clonotype: Germline and junction disagree at one end, which may indicate a read error. V usage is TRBV10-3 and J usage is TRBJ1-6, with D unclear. This CDR3 is 18 amino acids long. Germline V gene sequence: CDR1 ENHRY, CDR2 SYGVKD. Written as DNA, the CDR3 is TGTGCCAGCAGTTTCCCCACGTCTGACGGCTCCTATAATTCACCCCTCCACTTT. Translated: CASSFPTSDGSYNSPLHF.

Only a few counts were recorded for this clonotype. V and J are TRBV7-6 and TRBJ1-1, with TRBD1 matching over 9 bases. Germline V CDR1 and CDR2: SGHVS, FNYEAQ. Trimming took 5 bases from V and 7 from J; bases not matched to a gene: 8. There are 14 residues in the CDR3. The CDR3 sequence is CASSVGTGNFEAFF. The CDR3 DNA follows: TGTGCCAGCAGCGTAGGGACAGGGAATTTTGAAGCTTTCTTT.

This sequence joins TRBV5-1 and TRBJ2-7; possibly TRBD1 or TRBD2 for D (6 bases each). CDR1 is SGHRS and CDR2 is YFSETQ in the germline V gene. Between the trimmed V and J ends, which lost 3 bases and 5 bases, there was a span of 15 bases. The CDR3 totals 14 residues. The CDR3 sequence: CASSSGDTGHEQYF. CDR3 sequence (DNA): TGCGCCAGCAGCTCGGGGGACACAGGGCACGAGCAGTACTTC.

This clonotype was counted ten times or more. The chain is built from TRBV25-1 and TRBJ1-4, with no clear D. CDR3 length: 15 residues. The V end was cut by 3 bases, the J end by 4 bases, with 12 bases between. Germline V gives CDR1 MGHDK, CDR2 SYGVNS. The chain's CDR3 is CASSDDERVNEKLFF. The CDR3 DNA sequence: TGTGCCAGCAGTGATGACGAGAGGGTTAATGAAAAACTGTTTTTT.

This clonotype was found many times. V gene TRBV29-1 combines with J gene TRBJ1-2; 7 positions agree with TRBD1. This CDR3 has 14 residues. The germline gives CDR1 SQVTM, CDR2 ANQGSEA. V shed 7 bases, J shed 9 bases, and the junction held 17 bases outside the gene matches. CDR3 sequence (DNA): TGCAGCGGTCAGGGGCTTGGACAGGATATGAGCTACACCTTC. Protein product: CSGQGLGQDMSYTF.

The chain employs TRBV12-3 or TRBV12-4 and TRBJ1-2; D is undetermined. The CDR3 runs to 11 residues. Trimming pared 7 bases from V and 8 bases from J, leaving 11 bases between. This CDR3 is CASTSFRGYTF. The CDR3 DNA sequence: TGTGCCAGCACCTCCTTTAGAGGCTACACCTTC.

The chain has TRBV12-3 or TRBV12-4 and TRBJ1-4; no definite D call. Between the trimmed V and J ends, which lost 3 bases and 4 bases, there was a span of 6 bases. This CDR3 contains 13 residues. CDR3 nucleotide sequence: TGTGCCAGCAGTTTCGCCATTAATGAAAAACTGTTTTTT. Translated: CASSFAINEKLFF.

This clonotype came up a few times. V is TRBV19 and J is TRBJ1-3; possibly TRBD1 for D (5 bases). With 7 bases removed from V and 0 bases from J, the gap between germline ends came to 19 bases. Germline values: CDR1 LNHDA, CDR2 SQIVND (reference sequence). The CDR3 consists of 17 residues. DNA for the CDR3: TGTGCCAGTACCACAAGCCGGGGACGGACCTCTGGAAACACCATATATTTT. Protein: CASTTSRGRTSGNTIYF. Combining the CDR3 with reference TRBV19 and TRBJ1-3 gives the whole variable domain DGGITQSPKYLFRKEGQNVTLSCEQNLNHDAMYWYRQDPGQGLRLIYYSQIVNDFQKGDIAEGYSVSREKKESFPLTVTSAQKNPTAFYLCASTTSRGRTSGNTIYFGEGSWLTVV.

The gene calls are TRBV7-9 and TRBJ1-5, with a tentative D call TRBD1 (5 bases). Per germline, CDR1 SEHNR and CDR2 FQNEAQ (reference sequence). The CDR3 is made up of 14 amino acids. Trimming pared 2 bases from V and 14 bases from J, leaving 19 bases between. The DNA for the CDR3 is TGTGCCAGCAGCTTATGGGGGACGGTGACCTACGAGCATTTT. Protein: CASSLWGTVTYEHF.

The V gene is TRBV7-8, the J gene TRBJ2-5; D unresolved. There are 14 residues in the CDR3. Germline-derived CDR1 and CDR2 are SGHVS and FQNEAQ. V lost 4 bases to trimming and J lost 1 base, with 10 bases between them. The CDR3 spells CASSSPNRQETQYF. The CDR3 nucleotides read TGTGCCAGCAGCTCCCCTAACCGCCAAGAGACCCAGTACTTC.

This clonotype was seen only a few times. The chain is built from TRBV9 and TRBJ2-2; 7 bases fit TRBD1. Per the germline V gene, CDR1 is SGDLS and CDR2 is YYNGEE. This CDR3 contains 15 residues. Germline trimming cut 0 bases from V and 5 bases from J; bases unmatched to any gene: 4. The CDR3 loop is CASSVEGGSTGELFF. CDR3 coding DNA: TGTGCCAGCAGCGTAGAAGGGGGCTCGACCGGGGAGCTGTTTTTT.

In the case of this clonotype: This CDR3 is missing its conserved last phenylalanine or tryptophan, likely due to a read error. The CDR3 sequence is CASSYAPRDGYTL. CDR3 sequence (DNA): TGTGCCAGCAGTTACGCTCCCAGGGATGGCTACACCCTC. The rearrangement joins TRBV10-3 to TRBJ1-2; maybe TRBD1 (5 bases). Germline V gene data show CDR1 as ENHRY and CDR2 as SYGVKD. CDR3 size: 13 residues.

This rearrangement joins TRBV19 to TRBJ2-5, with a possible D match to TRBD1 (5 bases). Looked up from germline, CDR1 is LNHDA and CDR2 is SQIVND (reference sequence). The CDR3 has 16 amino acids. V was cut by 9 bases and J by 3 bases, with 23 bases left in between. The CDR3 spells CASSYSLERREETQYF. The DNA for the CDR3 is TGTGCCAGCAGTTACTCTCTGGAACGCAGGGAAGAGACCCAGTACTTC.

The chain recombines TRBV2 with TRBJ2-5; D is unresolved. Trimming took off 6 bases at V and 7 bases at J, with 15 bases between the two ends. This CDR3 contains 13 residues. Germline CDR1 reads SNHLY; CDR2 reads FYNNEI. The CDR3 bases are TGTGCCAGCAGAGAGGACCTCAAAGGGACCCAGTACTTC. This encodes CASREDLKGTQYF.

This clonotype was counted at least ten times. The rearrangement uses TRBV29-1 and TRBJ1-2, with 8 bases that match TRBD1. The CDR3 has 13 residues. Germline V lookup: CDR1 SQVTM, CDR2 ANQGSEA. J gave up 4 bases and V 8 bases, and 9 bases lay outside the gene matches. The CDR3 DNA is TGCAGCTCCGCGACAGGGGACAGCTATGGCTACACCTTC. This translates into CSSATGDSYGYTF. Full variable domain (remainder filled in from reference TRBV29-1 and TRBJ1-2): SAVISQKPSRDICQRGTSLTIQCQVDSQVTMMFWYRQQPGQSLTLIATANQGSEATYESGFVIDKFPISRPNLTFSTLTVSNMSPEDSSIYLCSSATGDSYGYTFGSGTRLTVV.

The chain joins TRBV6-5 to TRBJ1-1; no firm D call. The CDR3 has 14 residues. Trimming took off 4 bases at V and 0 bases at J, with 9 bases between the two ends. CDR1 MNHEY and CDR2 SVGAGI come from the germline V gene. The CDR3 bases are TGTGCCAGCAGTTTTCCGGGCCTGAACACTGAAGCTTTCTTT. It specifies CASSFPGLNTEAFF.

The chain recombines TRBV29-1 with TRBJ1-1; D is unclear. The CDR3 sequence is 10 residues long. Per germline, CDR1 SQVTM and CDR2 ANQGSEA. V lost 7 bases and J lost 7, with 10 bases in between. This chain's CDR3 is CSAGPYEAFF. In DNA form, the CDR3 reads TGCAGCGCCGGACCGTATGAAGCTTTCTTT.